A selection of T cell receptor beta chains follows, all from one sample in a study of blood T cell repertoires in COVID-19. The method was immunoSEQ multiplex PCR; TCRdb's version includes in-frame clones alone and lacks a portion of them. The sample comprises about 180,000 clones, 70% to 90% of which are singletons, and over 9.5% rests with the top ten. The sequenced sample consisted of peripheral blood. These receptors originate from a human donor with active or convalescent COVID-19. The donor label of this sample is uncertain. CDR3s include the opening cysteine and the closing phenylalanine or tryptophan. D genes are given only for firm matches. Size tells how often a clone was seen (once, few, many) or the class of an expanded clone, and some rows leave it out.

d_call j_call v_call clone_size cdr3_nt cdr3_aa
. TRBJ1-2 TRBV28 . TGTGCCAGCAGTTCCACTGAATATGGCTACACCTTC CASSSTEYGYTF
. TRBJ2-7 TRBV28 . TGTGCCAGCAGTTTAGGACTCCTCTCCAACGAGCAGTACTTC CASSLGLLSNEQYF
. TRBJ2-7 TRBV5-1 . TGCGCCAGCAGCTTGGCCATAACGGGCGAGCAGTACTTC CASSLAITGEQYF
. TRBJ1-5 TRBV7-2 few TGTGCCAGCAGCTTAGTACAGGGTGTTCAGCCCCAGCATTTT CASSLVQGVQPQHF
. TRBJ2-1 TRBV5-6 few TGTGCCAGCAGCTTACCCGGCCAAGCGGGCTATGAGCAGTTCTTC CASSLPGQAGYEQFF
TRBD1 TRBJ2-1 TRBV3-1/TRBV3-2 . TGTGCCAGCAGCCAGGGGACAGGTGAGCAGTTCTTC CASSQGTGEQFF
. TRBJ1-2 TRBV11-1 many TGTGCCAGCAGCTCAAACTATGGCTACACCTTC CASSSNYGYTF
. TRBJ2-2 TRBV7-3 . TGTGCCAGCAGCTTAGGTTTCGGACTCCCCCCCGGGGAGCTGTTTTTT CASSLGFGLPPGELFF
TRBD1 TRBJ2-7 TRBV12-5 . TGTGCTAGTGGAACCCCCGGGACAGGGTCCGAGCAGTACTTC CASGTPGTGSEQYF
TRBD1 TRBJ1-2 TRBV28 . TGTGCCAGCAGTCCTCAACGTCAGGGGGCGTCGAACTATGGCTACACCTTC CASSPQRQGASNYGYTF
. TRBJ2-7 TRBV7-9 . TGTGCCAGCAGCCGCCCGGGAGCTCCCTACGAGCAGTACTTC CASSRPGAPYEQYF
. TRBJ1-4 TRBV9 . TGTGCCAGCAGCCCCGAACCGGTACCTACCCTCGGAACTAATGAAAAACTGTTTTTT CASSPEPVPTLGTNEKLFF
. TRBJ1-4 TRBV29-1 . TGCAGCGTTGAGGAACAGGGCCCTGAAAAACTGTTTTTT CSVEEQGPEKLFF
. TRBJ1-3 TRBV28 . TGTGCCAGCGACTCGGCGGGGCTCTCTGGAAACACCATATATTTT CASDSAGLSGNTIYF
TRBD2 TRBJ2-3 TRBV27 few TGTGCCAGCCGAACCCCGGGACTAGCGGGAGAGCATTTT CASRTPGLAGEHF
. TRBJ2-5 TRBV27 . TGTGCCAGCAGTTTGGGGGGGCTAGAGACCCAGTACTTC CASSLGGLETQYF
TRBD2 TRBJ2-5 TRBV6-5 . TGTGCCAGCAGTTACGGGGCAGGGACTACAGAGACCCAGTACTTC CASSYGAGTTETQYF
. TRBJ2-7 TRBV7-3 . TGTGCCAGCAGCTTAATGGGAGTTCGGGCCTACGAGCAGTACTTC CASSLMGVRAYEQYF
. TRBJ2-5 TRBV9 . TGTGCCAGCAGCGTAGCTGACGGCGGGACCCAGTACTTC CASSVADGGTQYF
. TRBJ1-2 TRBV18 . TGTGCCAGCTCACCACCCCCAGGGCGGGGCTACACCTTC CASSPPPGRGYTF
. TRBJ2-7 TRBV3-1/TRBV3-2 . TGTGCCAGCAGCCAAGGGACAGCGGGGTTTAAGCAGTACTTC CASSQGTAGFKQYF
. TRBJ1-1 TRBV19 . TGTGCCAGTAGTATATCGGGGGGATTAGCTGAAGCTTTCTTT CASSISGGLAEAFF
. TRBJ2-7 TRBV25-1 once TGTGCCAGCAGGAATTCGGGGTCCTACGAGCAGTACTTC CASRNSGSYEQYF
. TRBJ1-5 TRBV30 . TGTGCCTGGAGTTCCCCCCCAGGGTGGCAGCCCCAGCATTTT CAWSSPPGWQPQHF
TRBD1 TRBJ1-6 TRBV7-9 . TGTGCCAGCAGCCTAACAGGGGTAGGGGGCAATTCACCCCTCCACTTT CASSLTGVGGNSPLHF
. TRBJ2-5 TRBV4-3 . TGCGCCAGCAGCCAAGCGTACGTCGGGCAAGAGACCCAGTACTTC CASSQAYVGQETQYF
. TRBJ2-6 TRBV6-5 . TGTGCCAGCAATACAGGGGCCAACGTCCTGACTTTC CASNTGANVLTF
. TRBJ1-5 TRBV24-1 . TGTGCCACCAGTGAACAAAATAGCAATCAGCCCCAGCATTTT CATSEQNSNQPQHF
. TRBJ1-2 TRBV27 . TGTGCCAGCAGGGGTCAGCGGTACGGAGGCTACACCTTC CASRGQRYGGYTF
TRBD2 TRBJ2-1 TRBV10-3 . TGTGCCATCAGTGAGTCAGGGACTAGCGTGTCCTACAATGAGCAGTTCTTC CAISESGTSVSYNEQFF
TRBD1 TRBJ1-1 TRBV7-3 few TGTGCCAGCAGCTTAGGAGGGACAGGGGTTTCCACTGAAGCTTTCTTT CASSLGGTGVSTEAFF
TRBD2 TRBJ2-1 TRBV27 . TGTGCCAGCAGCACACTAGCGGGAGGCGTTAATGAGCAGTTCTTC CASSTLAGGVNEQFF
TRBD2 TRBJ2-3 TRBV3-1/TRBV3-2 . TGTGCCAGCGTAGGACTAGCGGGAGAGGGGGCCTCTAGCACAGATACGCAGTATTTT CASVGLAGEGASSTDTQYF
TRBD2 TRBJ2-2 TRBV18 . TGTGCCAGCTCACCACCCGCTAGAGCGGGAGTAGGGACCGGGGAGCTGTTTTTT CASSPPARAGVGTGELFF
. TRBJ2-1 TRBV10-3 . TGTGCCATCAGCGGGATACAATTCAATGAGCAGTTCTTC CAISGIQFNEQFF
. TRBJ1-3 TRBV6-5 . TGTGCCACCATACCGGGGGGCGGAAACACCATATATTTT CATIPGGGNTIYF
. TRBJ2-3 TRBV18 . TGTGCCAGCTCACTACAGGCCCCACGAGATACGCAGTATTTT CASSLQAPRDTQYF
TRBD1 TRBJ1-2 TRBV19 . TGTGCCAGTAATCGACAGCCAGGGGGCTATGGCTACACCTTC CASNRQPGGYGYTF
TRBD2 TRBJ2-4 TRBV5-1 . TGCGCCAGCAGCTTGGATTCAGGTTTAGCGGGAGTCAAAAACATTCAGTACTTC CASSLDSGLAGVKNIQYF
. TRBJ2-7 TRBV7-9 many TGTGCCAGCAGCTTCGAGTCATTTTCCCCTTACGAGCAGTACTTC CASSFESFSPYEQYF